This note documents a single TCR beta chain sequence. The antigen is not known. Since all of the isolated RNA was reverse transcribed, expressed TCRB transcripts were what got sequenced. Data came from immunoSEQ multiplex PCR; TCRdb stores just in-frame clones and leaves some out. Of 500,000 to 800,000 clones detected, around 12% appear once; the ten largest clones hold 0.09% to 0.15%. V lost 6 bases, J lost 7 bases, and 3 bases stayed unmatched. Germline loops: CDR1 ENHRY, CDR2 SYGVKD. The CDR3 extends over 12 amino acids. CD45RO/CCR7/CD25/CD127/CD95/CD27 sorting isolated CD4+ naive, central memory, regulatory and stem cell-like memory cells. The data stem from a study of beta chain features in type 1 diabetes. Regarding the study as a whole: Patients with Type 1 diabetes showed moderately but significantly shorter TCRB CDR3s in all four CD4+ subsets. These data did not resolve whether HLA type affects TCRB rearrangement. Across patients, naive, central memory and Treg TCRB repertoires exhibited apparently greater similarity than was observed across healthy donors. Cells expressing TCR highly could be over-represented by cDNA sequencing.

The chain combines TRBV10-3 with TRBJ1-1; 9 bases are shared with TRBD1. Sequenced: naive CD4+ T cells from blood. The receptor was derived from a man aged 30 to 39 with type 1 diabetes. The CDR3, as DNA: TGTGCCATCAGGACAGGGGGTAGTGAAGCTTTCTTT. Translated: CAIRTGGSEAFF.